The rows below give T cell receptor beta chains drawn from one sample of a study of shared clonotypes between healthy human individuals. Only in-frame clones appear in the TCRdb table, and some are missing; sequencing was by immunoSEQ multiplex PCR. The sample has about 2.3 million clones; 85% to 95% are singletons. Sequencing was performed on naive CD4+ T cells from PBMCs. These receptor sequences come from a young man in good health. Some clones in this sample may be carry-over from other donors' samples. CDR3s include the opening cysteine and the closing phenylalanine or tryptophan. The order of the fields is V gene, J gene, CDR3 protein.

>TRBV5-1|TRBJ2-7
CASSLAAGDEQYF
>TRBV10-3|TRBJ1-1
CATHSFGGTEAFF
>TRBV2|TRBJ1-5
CASSEVGQGEGPQHF
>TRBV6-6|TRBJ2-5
CASSYPTLGQQETQYF
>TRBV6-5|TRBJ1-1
CASSTGQGRRTEAFF
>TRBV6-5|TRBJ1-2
CASTATGSGYTF
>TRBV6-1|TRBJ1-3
CASSEARVAQSIYF
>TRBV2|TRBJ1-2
CARKTGGPGYTF
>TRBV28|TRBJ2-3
CASSLVGTRFTDTQYF
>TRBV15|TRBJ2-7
CATSRALATYSYEQYF
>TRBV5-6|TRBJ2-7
CASSLVTSGRVVEQYF
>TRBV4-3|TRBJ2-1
CASSQDKVGTSGFEQFF
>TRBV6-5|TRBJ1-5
CASRTTGGTNQPQHF